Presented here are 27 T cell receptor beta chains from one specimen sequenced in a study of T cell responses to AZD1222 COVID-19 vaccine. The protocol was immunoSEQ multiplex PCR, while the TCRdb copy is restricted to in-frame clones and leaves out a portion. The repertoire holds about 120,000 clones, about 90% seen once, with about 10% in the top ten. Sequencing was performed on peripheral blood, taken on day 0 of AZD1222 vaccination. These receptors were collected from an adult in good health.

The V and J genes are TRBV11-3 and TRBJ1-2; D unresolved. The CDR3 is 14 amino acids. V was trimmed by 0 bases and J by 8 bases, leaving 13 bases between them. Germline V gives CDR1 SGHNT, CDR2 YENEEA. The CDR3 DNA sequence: TGTGCCAGCAGCTTAGATATTAACACTCGGGGCTACACCTTC. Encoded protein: CASSLDINTRGYTF.

CDR3 sequence reads: CASTSSGRGVEQFF. The CDR3 DNA follows: TGTGCCAGCACCTCTAGCGGGAGGGGGGTTGAGCAGTTCTTC. The chain combines TRBV6-5 with TRBJ2-1; 12 bases are shared with TRBD2. Germline V gene sequence: CDR1 MNHEY, CDR2 SVGAGI. The CDR3 covers 14 residues. The ends lost 7 bases at V and 9 bases at J; junction bases unmatched: 7.

The CDR3 DNA sequence: TGTGCCAGCAGCCTCCGTGGATCCTACGAGCAGTACTTC. Its protein product is CASSLRGSYEQYF. The V gene is TRBV7-9, the J gene TRBJ2-7; D is uncertain. V lost 5 bases and J 1 base, leaving 9 bases between the germline ends. The CDR3 is 13 residues long. Germline V gene data show CDR1 as SEHNR and CDR2 as FQNEAQ (reference sequence).

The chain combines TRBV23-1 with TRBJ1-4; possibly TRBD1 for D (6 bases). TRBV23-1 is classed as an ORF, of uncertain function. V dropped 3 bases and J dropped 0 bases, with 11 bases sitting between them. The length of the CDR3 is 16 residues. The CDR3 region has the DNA TGCGCCAGCAGTCATCAGGGGATTGCAACTAATGAAAAACTGTTTTTT. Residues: CASSHQGIATNEKLFF.

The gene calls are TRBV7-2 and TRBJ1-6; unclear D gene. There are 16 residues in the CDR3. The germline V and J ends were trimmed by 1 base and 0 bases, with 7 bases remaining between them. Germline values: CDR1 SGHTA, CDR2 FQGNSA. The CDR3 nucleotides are TGTGCCAGCAGCTTAGACGGGAGCTCCTATAATTCACCCCTCCACTTT. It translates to CASSLDGSSYNSPLHF.

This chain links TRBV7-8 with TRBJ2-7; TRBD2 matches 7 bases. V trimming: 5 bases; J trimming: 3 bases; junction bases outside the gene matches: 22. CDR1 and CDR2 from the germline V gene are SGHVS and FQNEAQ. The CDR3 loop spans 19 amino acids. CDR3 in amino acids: CASSPVGGVLVSPYYEQYF. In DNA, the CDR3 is TGTGCCAGCAGCCCCGTGGGGGGGGTCCTCGTCTCGCCGTACTACGAGCAGTACTTC.

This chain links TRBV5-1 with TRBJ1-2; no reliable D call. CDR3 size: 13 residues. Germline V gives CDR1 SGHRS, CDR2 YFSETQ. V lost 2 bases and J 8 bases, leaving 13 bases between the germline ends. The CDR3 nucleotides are TGCGCCAGCAGCTTCGGCACAAACCTCGGCTACACCTTC. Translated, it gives CASSFGTNLGYTF.

The CDR3 is CASSRARGLRIQETQYF. The CDR3, as DNA: TGTGCCAGCAGCCGGGCCAGGGGGCTCCGTATCCAAGAGACCCAGTACTTC. The rearrangement uses TRBV5-6 and TRBJ2-5, with 8 bases matching TRBD1. Germline V gives CDR1 SGHDT, CDR2 YYEEEE. With V trimmed by 4 bases and J by 1 base, 12 bases remained unmatched. The CDR3 has 17 residues.

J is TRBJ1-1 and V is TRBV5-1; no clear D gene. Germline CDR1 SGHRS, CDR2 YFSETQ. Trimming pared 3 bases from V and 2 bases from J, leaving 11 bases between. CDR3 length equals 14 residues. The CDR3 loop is CASSSDGRNTEAFF. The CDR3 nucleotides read TGCGCCAGCAGCTCTGACGGAAGAAACACTGAAGCTTTCTTT.

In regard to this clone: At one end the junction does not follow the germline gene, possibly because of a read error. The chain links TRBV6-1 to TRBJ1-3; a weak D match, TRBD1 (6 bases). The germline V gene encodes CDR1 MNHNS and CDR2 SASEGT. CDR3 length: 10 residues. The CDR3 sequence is CASSEWDTLF. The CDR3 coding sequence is TGTGCCAGCAGTGAATGGGACACTCTTTTT.

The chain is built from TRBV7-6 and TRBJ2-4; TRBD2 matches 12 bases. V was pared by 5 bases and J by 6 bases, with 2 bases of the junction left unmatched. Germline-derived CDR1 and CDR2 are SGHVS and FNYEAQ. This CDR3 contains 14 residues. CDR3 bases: TGTGCCAGCAGCGAGACTAGCGGGGGAAACATTCAGTACTTC. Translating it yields CASSETSGGNIQYF.

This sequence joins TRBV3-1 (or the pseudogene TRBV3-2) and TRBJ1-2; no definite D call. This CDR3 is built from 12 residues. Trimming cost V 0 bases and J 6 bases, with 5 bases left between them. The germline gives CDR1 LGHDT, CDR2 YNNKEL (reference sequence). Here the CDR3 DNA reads TGTGCCAGCAGCCAAGATTACGATGGCTACACCTTC. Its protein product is CASSQDYDGYTF.

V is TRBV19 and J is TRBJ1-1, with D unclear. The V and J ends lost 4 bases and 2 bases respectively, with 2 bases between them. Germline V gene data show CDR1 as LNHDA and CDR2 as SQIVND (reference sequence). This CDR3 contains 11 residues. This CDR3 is CASSKNTEAFF. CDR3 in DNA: TGTGCCAGTAGTAAAAACACTGAAGCTTTCTTT.

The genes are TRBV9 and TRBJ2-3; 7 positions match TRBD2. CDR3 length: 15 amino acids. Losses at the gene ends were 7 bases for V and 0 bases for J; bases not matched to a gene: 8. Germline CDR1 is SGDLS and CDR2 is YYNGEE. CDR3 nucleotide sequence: TGTGCCAGCGTATCTAGCGGAGAAAGCACAGATACGCAGTATTTT. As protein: CASVSSGESTDTQYF.

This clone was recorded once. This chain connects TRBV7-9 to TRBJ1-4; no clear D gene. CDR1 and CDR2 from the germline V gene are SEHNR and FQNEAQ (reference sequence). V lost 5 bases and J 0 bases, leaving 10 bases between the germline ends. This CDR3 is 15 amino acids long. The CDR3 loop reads CASSRERATNEKLFF. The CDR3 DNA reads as TGTGCCAGCAGCCGAGAGCGCGCAACTAATGAAAAACTGTTTTTT.

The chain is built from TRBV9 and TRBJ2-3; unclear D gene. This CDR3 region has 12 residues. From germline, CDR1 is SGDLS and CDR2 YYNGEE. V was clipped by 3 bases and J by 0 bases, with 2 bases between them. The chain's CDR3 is CASSASTDTQYF. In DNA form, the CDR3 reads TGTGCCAGCAGCGCTAGCACAGATACGCAGTATTTT.

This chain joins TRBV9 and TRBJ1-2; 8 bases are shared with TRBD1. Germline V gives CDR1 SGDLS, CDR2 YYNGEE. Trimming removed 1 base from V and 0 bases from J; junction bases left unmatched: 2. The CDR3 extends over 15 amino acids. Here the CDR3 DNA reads TGTGCCAGCAGCGTAACAGGGGGGACTAACTATGGCTACACCTTC. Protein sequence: CASSVTGGTNYGYTF.

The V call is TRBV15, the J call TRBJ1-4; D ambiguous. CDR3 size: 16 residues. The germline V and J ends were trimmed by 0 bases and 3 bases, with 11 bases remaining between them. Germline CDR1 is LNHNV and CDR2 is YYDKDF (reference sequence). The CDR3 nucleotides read TGTGCCACCAGCAGAGAACGAGATACGGCTAATGAAAAACTGTTTTTT. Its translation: CATSRERDTANEKLFF.

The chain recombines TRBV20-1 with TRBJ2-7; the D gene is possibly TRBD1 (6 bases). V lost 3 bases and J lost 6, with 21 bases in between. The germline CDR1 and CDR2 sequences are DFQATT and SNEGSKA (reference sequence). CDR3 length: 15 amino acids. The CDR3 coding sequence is TGCAGTGCTAGTAGCCTCGGACAGTCCAAGGGCGAGCAGTACTTC. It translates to CSASSLGQSKGEQYF.

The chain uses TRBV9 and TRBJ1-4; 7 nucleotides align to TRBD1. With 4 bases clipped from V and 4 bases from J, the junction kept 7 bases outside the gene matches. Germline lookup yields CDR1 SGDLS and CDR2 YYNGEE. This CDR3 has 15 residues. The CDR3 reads CASSPRGTDNEKLFF. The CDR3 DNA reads TGTGCCAGCAGCCCCCGAGGGACAGATAATGAAAAACTGTTTTTT.

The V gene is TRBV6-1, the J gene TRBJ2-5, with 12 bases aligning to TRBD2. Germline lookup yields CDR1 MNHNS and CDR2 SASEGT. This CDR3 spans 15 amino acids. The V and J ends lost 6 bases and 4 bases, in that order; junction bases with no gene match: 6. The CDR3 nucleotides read TGTGCCAGCAGGCGACTAGCGGGAGCCGCAGAGACCCAGTACTTC. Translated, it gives CASRRLAGAAETQYF.

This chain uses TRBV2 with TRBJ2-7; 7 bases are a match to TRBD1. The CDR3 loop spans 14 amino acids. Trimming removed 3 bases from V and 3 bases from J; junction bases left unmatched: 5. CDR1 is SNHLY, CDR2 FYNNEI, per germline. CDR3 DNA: TGTGCCAGCAGTGAGCAGGGGGAATACTACGAGCAGTACTTC. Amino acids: CASSEQGEYYEQYF.

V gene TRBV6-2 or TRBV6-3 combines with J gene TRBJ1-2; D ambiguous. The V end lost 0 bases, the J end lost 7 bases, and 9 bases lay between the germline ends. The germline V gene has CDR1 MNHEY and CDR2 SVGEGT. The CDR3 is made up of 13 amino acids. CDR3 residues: CASSYSIGVGYTF. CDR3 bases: TGTGCCAGCAGTTACTCGATCGGGGTTGGCTACACCTTC.

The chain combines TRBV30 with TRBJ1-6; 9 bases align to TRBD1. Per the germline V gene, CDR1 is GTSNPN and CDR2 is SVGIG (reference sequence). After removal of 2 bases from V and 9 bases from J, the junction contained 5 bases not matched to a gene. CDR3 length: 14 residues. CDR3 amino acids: CAWSLGQGTSPLHF. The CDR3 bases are TGTGCCTGGAGTCTCGGACAGGGGACTTCACCCCTCCACTTT. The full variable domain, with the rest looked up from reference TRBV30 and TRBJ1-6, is SQTIHQWPATLVQPVGSPLSLECTVEGTSNPNLYWYRQAAGRGLQLLFYSVGIGQISSEVPQNLSASRPQDRQFILSSKKLLLSDSGFYLCAWSLGQGTSPLHFGNGTRLTVT.

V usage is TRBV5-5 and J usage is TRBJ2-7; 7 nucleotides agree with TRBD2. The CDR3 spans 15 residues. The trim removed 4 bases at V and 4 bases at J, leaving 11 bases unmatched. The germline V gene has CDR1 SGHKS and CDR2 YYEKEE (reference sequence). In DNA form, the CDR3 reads TGTGCCAGCAGCCCGTACGGGGGGAATGGTTACGAGCAGTACTTC. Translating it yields CASSPYGGNGYEQYF.

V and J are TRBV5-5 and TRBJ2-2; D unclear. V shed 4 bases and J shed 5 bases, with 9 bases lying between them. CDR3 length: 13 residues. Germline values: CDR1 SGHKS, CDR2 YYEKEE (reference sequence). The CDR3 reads CASSEYKTGELFF. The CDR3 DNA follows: TGTGCCAGCAGCGAGTATAAGACCGGGGAGCTGTTTTTT.

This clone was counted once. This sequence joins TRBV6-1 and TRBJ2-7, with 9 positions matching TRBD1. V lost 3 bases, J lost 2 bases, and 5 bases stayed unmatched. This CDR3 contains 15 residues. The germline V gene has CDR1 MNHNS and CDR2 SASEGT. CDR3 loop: CASSDMGQGAYEQYF. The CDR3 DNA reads TGTGCCAGCAGTGACATGGGACAGGGAGCCTACGAGCAGTACTTC.